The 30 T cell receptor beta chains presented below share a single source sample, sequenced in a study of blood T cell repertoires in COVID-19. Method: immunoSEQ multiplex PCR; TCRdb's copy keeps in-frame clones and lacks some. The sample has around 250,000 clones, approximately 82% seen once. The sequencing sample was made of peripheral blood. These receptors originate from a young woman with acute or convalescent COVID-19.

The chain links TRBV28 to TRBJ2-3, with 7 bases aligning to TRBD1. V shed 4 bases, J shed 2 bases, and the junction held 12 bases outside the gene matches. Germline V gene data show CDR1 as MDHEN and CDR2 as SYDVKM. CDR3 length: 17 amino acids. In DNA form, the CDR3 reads TGTGCCAGCAGTTCAACCGCCGACAGGGATGACACAGATACGCAGTATTTT. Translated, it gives CASSSTADRDDTDTQYF.

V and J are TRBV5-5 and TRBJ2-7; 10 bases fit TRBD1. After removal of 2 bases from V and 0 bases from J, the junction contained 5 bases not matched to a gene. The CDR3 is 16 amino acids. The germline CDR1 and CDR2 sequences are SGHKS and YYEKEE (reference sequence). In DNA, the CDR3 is TGTGCCAGCAGCTTAATTTGGGACAGGGGCTCCTACGAGCAGTACTTC. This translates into CASSLIWDRGSYEQYF.

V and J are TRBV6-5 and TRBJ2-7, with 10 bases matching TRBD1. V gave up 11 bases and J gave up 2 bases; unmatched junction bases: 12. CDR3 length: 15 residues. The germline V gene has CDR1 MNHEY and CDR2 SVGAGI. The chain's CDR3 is CASHLGGTGAYEQYF. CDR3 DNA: TGTGCCTCTCACCTGGGGGGGACAGGGGCCTACGAGCAGTACTTC.

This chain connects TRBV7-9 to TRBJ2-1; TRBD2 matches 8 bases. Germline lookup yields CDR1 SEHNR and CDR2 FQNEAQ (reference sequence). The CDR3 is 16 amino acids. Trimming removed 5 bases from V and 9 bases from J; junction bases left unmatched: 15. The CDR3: CASSPPLREGLVEQFF. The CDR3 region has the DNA TGTGCCAGCAGCCCTCCCCTTCGGGAGGGCTTAGTTGAGCAGTTCTTC.

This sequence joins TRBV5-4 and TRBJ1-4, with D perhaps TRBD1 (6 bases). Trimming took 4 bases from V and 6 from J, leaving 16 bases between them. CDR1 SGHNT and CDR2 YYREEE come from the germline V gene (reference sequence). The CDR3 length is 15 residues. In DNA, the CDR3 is TGTGCCAGCAGCCGCGCACAGGGTGCGGATGAAAAACTGTTTTTT. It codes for CASSRAQGADEKLFF.

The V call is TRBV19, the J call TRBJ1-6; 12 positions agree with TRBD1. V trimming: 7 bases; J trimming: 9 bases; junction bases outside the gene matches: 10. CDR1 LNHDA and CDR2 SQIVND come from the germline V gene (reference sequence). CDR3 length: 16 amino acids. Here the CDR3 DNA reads TGTGCCAGTAAGGCTCCCGGGACAGGGGGCGGTTCACCCCTCCACTTT. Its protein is CASKAPGTGGGSPLHF.

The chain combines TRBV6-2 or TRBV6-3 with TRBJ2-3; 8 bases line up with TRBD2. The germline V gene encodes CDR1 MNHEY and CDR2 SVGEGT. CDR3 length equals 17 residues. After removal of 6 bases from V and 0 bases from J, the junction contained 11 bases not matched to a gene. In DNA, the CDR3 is TGTGCCAGCAGCCCAACGTTAGCGGGGTTTAGCACAGATACGCAGTATTTT. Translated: CASSPTLAGFSTDTQYF.

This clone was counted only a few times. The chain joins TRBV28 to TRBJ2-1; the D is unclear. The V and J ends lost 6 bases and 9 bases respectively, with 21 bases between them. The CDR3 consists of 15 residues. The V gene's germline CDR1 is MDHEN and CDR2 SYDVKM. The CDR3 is CASSLGVTNRREQFF. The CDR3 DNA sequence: TGTGCCAGCAGCCTCGGAGTCACAAATCGTCGTGAGCAGTTCTTC. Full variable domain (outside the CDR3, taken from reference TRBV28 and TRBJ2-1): DVKVTQSSRYLVKRTGEKVFLECVQDMDHENMFWYRQDPGLGLRLIYFSYDVKMKEKGDIPEGYSVSREKKERFSLILESASTNQTSMYLCASSLGVTNRREQFFGPGTRLTVL.

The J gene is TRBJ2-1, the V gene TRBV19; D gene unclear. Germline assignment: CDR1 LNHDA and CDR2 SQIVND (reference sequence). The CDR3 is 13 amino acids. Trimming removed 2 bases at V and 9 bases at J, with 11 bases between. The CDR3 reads CASSINDRSEQFF. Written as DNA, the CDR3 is TGTGCCAGTAGTATAAATGACCGGAGTGAGCAGTTCTTC.

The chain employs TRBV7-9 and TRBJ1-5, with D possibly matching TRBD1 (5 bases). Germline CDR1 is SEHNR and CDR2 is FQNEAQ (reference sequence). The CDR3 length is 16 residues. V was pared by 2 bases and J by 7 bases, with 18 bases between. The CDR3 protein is CASSLSTSGLGQPQHF. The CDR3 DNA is TGTGCCAGCAGCTTATCAACGTCAGGGCTGGGGCAGCCCCAGCATTTT.

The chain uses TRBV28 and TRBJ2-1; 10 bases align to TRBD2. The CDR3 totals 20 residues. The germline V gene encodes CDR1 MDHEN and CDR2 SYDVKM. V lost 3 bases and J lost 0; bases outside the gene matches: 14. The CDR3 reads CASSFPLWTSGQTSYNEQFF. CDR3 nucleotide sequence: TGTGCCAGCAGTTTCCCCCTTTGGACTAGCGGCCAGACCTCCTACAATGAGCAGTTCTTC. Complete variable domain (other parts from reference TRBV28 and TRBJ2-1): DVKVTQSSRYLVKRTGEKVFLECVQDMDHENMFWYRQDPGLGLRLIYFSYDVKMKEKGDIPEGYSVSREKKERFSLILESASTNQTSMYLCASSFPLWTSGQTSYNEQFFGPGTRLTVL.

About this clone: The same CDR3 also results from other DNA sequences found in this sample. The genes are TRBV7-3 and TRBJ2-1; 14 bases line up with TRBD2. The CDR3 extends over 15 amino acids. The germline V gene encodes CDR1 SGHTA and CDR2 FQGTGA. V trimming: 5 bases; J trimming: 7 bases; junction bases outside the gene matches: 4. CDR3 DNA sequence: TGTGCCAGCAGCCTCGGGACTAGCGGGAGTAATGAGCAGTTCTTC. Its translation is CASSLGTSGSNEQFF. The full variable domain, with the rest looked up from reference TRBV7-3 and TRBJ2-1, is GAGVSQTPSNKVTEKGKYVELRCDPISGHTALYWYRQSLGQGPEFLIYFQGTGAADDSGLPNDRFFAVRPEGSVSTLKIQRTERGDSAVYLCASSLGTSGSNEQFFGPGTRLTVL.

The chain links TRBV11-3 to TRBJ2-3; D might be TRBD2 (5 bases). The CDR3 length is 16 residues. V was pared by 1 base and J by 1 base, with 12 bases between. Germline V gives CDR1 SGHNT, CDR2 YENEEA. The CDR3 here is CASSLGASRGTDTQYF. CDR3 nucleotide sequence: TGTGCCAGCAGCTTAGGGGCTAGCCGTGGCACAGATACGCAGTATTTT. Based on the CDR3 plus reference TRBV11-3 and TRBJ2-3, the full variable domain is EAGVVQSPRYKIIEKKQPVAFWCNPISGHNTLYWYLQNLGQGPELLIRYENEEAVDDSQLPKDRFSAERLKGVDSTLKIQPAELGDSAVYLCASSLGASRGTDTQYFGPGTRLTVL.

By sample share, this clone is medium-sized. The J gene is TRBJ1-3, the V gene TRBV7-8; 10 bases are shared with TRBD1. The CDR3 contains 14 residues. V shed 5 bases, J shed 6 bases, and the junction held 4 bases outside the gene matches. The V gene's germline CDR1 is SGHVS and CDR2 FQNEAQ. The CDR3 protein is CASSPRQGANTIYF. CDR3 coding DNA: TGTGCCAGCAGCCCTAGACAGGGGGCAAACACCATATATTTT.

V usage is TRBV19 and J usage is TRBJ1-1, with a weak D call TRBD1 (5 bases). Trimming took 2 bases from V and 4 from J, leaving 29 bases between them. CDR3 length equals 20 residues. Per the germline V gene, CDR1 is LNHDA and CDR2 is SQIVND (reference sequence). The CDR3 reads CASSIRGLGVLQRPGTEAFF. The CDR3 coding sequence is TGTGCCAGTAGTATACGGGGGTTGGGGGTGTTACAAAGGCCGGGCACTGAAGCTTTCTTT.

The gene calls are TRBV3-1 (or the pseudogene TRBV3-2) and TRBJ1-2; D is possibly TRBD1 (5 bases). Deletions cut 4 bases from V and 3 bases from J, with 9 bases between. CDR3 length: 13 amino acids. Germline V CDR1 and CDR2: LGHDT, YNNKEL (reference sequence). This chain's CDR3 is CASSPDRYYGYTF. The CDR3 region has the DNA TGTGCCAGCAGCCCTGACAGATACTATGGCTACACCTTC.

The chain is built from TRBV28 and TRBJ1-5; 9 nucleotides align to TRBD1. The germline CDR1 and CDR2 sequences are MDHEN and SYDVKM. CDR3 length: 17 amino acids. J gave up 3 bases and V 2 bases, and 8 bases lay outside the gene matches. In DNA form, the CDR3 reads TGTGCCAGCAGTTTACCGGGACAGGGTCGCCCCAATCAGCCCCAGCATTTT. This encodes CASSLPGQGRPNQPQHF.

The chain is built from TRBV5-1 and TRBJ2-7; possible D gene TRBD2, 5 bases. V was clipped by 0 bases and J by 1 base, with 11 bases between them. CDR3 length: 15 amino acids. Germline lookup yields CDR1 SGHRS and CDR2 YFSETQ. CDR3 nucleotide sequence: TGCGCCAGCAGCTTGGTGGCGGGTCGTTCCTACGAGCAGTACTTC. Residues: CASSLVAGRSYEQYF.

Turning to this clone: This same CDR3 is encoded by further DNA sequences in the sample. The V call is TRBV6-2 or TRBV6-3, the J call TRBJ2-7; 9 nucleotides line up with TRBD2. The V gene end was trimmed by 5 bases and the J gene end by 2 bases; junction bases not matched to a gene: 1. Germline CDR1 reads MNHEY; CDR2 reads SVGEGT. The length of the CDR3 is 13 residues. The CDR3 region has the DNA TGTGCCAGCAGTCGACTAGCGGCCTACGAGCAGTACTTC. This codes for CASSRLAAYEQYF.

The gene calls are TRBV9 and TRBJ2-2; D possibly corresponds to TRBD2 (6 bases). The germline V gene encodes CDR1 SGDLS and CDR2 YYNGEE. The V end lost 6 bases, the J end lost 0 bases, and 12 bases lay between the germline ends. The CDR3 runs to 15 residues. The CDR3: CASTRGNANTGELFF. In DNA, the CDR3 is TGTGCCAGCACTCGGGGGAACGCGAACACCGGGGAGCTGTTTTTT.

This CDR3 is CASSPPGSETQYF. The CDR3 nucleotides read TGTGCCAGCTCACCCCCCGGGTCGGAGACCCAGTACTTC. This chain connects TRBV18 to TRBJ2-5; D gene unclear. Trimming took 3 bases from V and 5 from J, leaving 10 bases between them. The germline V gene has CDR1 KGHSH and CDR2 LQKENI. The CDR3 sequence is 13 residues long.

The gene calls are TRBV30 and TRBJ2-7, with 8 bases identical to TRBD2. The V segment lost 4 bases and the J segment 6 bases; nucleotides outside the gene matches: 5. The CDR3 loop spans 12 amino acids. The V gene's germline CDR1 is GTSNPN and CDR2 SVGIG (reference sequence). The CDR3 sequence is CAWTPSGSEQYF. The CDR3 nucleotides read TGTGCCTGGACACCCAGCGGGAGCGAGCAGTACTTC.

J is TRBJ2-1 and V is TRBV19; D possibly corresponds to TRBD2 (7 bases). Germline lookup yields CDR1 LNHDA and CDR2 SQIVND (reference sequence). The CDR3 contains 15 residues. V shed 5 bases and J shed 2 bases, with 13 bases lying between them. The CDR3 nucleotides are TGTGCCAGTAGTGGGGGGGCGAGTACCTACAATGAGCAGTTCTTC. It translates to CASSGGASTYNEQFF.

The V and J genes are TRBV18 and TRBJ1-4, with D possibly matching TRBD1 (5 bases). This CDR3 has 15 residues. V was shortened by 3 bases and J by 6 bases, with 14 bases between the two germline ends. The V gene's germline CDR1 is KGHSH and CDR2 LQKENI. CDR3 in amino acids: CASSPRGGVDEKLFF. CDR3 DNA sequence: TGTGCCAGCTCACCCCGGGGGGGGGTCGATGAAAAACTGTTTTTT.

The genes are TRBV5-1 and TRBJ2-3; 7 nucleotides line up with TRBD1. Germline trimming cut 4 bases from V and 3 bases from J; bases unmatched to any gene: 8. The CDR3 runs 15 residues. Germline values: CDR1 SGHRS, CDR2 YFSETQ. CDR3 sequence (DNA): TGCGCCAGCAGCCCGGGACAGATCCCTACAGATACGCAGTATTTT. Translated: CASSPGQIPTDTQYF.

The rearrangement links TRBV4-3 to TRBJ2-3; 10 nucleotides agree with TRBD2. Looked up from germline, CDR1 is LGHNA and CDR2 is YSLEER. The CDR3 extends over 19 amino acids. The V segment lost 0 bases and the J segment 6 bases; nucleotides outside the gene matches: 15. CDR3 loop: CASSQDRNLGLAGVDTQYF. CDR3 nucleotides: TGCGCCAGCAGCCAAGATCGGAATCTGGGGCTAGCGGGAGTCGATACGCAGTATTTT.

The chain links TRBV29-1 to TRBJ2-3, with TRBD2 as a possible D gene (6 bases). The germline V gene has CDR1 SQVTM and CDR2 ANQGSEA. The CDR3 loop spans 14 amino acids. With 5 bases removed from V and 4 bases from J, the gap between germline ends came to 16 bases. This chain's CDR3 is CSVRMVTRADTQYF. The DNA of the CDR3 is TGCAGCGTTCGAATGGTGACTAGGGCAGATACGCAGTATTTT.

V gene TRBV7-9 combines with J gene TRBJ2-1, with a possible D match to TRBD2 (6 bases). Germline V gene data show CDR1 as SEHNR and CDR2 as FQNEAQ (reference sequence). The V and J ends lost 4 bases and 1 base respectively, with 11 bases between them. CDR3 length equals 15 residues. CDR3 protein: CASSSGTRSYNEQFF. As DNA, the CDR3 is TGTGCCAGCAGCTCCGGGACTCGGTCCTACAATGAGCAGTTCTTC.

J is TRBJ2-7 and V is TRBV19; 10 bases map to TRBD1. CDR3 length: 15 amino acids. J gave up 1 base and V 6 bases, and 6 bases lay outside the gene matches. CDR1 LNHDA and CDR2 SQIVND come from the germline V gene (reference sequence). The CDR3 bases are TGTGCCAGTAGGCTTAGGGACAGGGGTTCCTACGAGCAGTACTTC. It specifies CASRLRDRGSYEQYF.

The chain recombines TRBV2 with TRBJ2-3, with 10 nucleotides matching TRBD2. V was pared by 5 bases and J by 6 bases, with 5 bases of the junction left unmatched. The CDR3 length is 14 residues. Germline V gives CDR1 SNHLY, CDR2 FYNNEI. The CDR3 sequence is CASSILLAGDTQYF. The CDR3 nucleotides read TGTGCCAGCAGTATTCTACTAGCGGGGGATACGCAGTATTTT.